This T cell receptor beta chain is from a study of control samples from healthy donors and cancer patients (dated by TCRdb to 2018 to 2021). Library preparation employed the immunoSEQ multiplex PCR assay. TCRdb took this table from immuneACCESS and kept in-frame rearrangements with V and J called. Such tables lack part of the clones; where checked against another copy, unresolved V genes explain under half of the gap, and the rest is unexplained. In all, the sample holds about 100,000 clones, and roughly nine tenths of those were seen once. The ten largest clones capture about 18% of the sample. As to this clone: What antigen it recognizes has not been identified. No base-level quality is on record; no much larger clone is a single base apart.

The germline ends are 17 bases apart after V is trimmed by 2 bases and J by 10 bases. The germline V gene encodes CDR1 KGHSH and CDR2 LQKENI. Including the terminal cysteine and phenylalanine, the CDR3 comprises 14 residues. Of all the DNA, just the CDR3 is kept, 42 bases in frame from base 1. The clonotype was recovered from a woman between 50 and 59 years old in good health. The sequence links TRBV18 to TRBJ2-5, with the D call tentatively TRBD1 or TRBD2, each fitting 5 bases. What was sequenced was blood. The CDR3 protein is CASSPRQGTAGQYF. The DNA is TGTGCCAGCTCACCAAGGCAGGGCACCGCGGGCCAGTACTTC. Joined to the reference TRBV18 and TRBJ2-5 proteins, this CDR3 gives the full variable domain: NAGVMQNPRHLVRRRGQEARLRCSPMKGHSHVYWYRQLPEEGLKFMVYLQKENIIDESGMPKERFSAEFPKEGPSILRIQQVVRGDSAAYFCASSPRQGTAGQYFGPGTRLLVL.